A selection of T cell receptor beta chains follows, all from one sample in a study of OX40 agonist ivuxolimab in advanced cancers. The protocol was immunoSEQ multiplex PCR, while the TCRdb copy is restricted to in-frame clones and leaves out a portion. The table records 60,000 to 65,000 clones, less than 95% of them present only once. This sample comprised CD4+ or CD8+ T cells sorted from blood, obtained in a trial of the OX40 agonist ivuxolimab. These TCRs come from an adult with an advanced solid tumor such as melanoma, head and neck, liver or kidney cancer. CDR3s include the opening cysteine and the closing phenylalanine or tryptophan. The D gene is left open where the match is weak. Part of the rows lack a size; the others show once, few, many or a class for expanded clones.

clone_size j_call d_call v_call cdr3_nt cdr3_aa
- TRBJ2-5 TRBD1 TRBV5-1 TGCGCCAGCAGCTTGGGAAGGGACAGCGGATTAACTAAAGAGACCCAGTACTTC CASSLGRDSGLTKETQYF
- TRBJ1-2 - TRBV5-5 TGTGCCAGCAGCTTGTACCAGGGCCTTAACTATGGCTACACCTTC CASSLYQGLNYGYTF
- TRBJ2-5 - TRBV5-1 TGCGCCAGCAACCCGGAGCCTCCCGCCGAGACCCAGTACTTC CASNPEPPAETQYF
- TRBJ1-1 - TRBV28 TGTGCCAGCACGTCAGGAGTGGGGGGGAGCATAGTTTCTACTGAAGCTTTCTTT CASTSGVGGSIVSTEAFF
- TRBJ2-3 - TRBV30 TGTGCCTACAATCCCAGCGGATCTAGCACAGATACGCAGTATTTT CAYNPSGSSTDTQYF
- TRBJ2-3 - TRBV28 TGTGCCAGCCCGCCAAACCTGCCAGGGGGGACAGATACGCAGTATTTT CASPPNLPGGTDTQYF
- TRBJ2-1 TRBD2 TRBV5-1 TGCGCCAGCAGCTTGGACCTAGCGGGAGGCAATGAGCAGTTCTTC CASSLDLAGGNEQFF
- TRBJ2-2 - TRBV27 TGTGCCAGCAGTTTAGAGGGCAGGGCCACCGGGGAGCTGTTTTTT CASSLEGRATGELFF
- TRBJ1-3 - TRBV6-6 TGTGCCAGCAGTTACTCTCCTGGAAACACCATATATTTT CASSYSPGNTIYF
- TRBJ2-5 - TRBV19 TGTGCCAGTAGTGAACCCCGGGCGGGGGCGGAGACCCAGTACTTC CASSEPRAGAETQYF
- TRBJ1-5 - TRBV15 TGTGCCACCAGCAGAGATGGCAGGGGACAGCCCCAGCATTTT CATSRDGRGQPQHF
- TRBJ1-4 TRBD1 TRBV5-4 TGTGCCAGCAGCAAGGGACAGCGCCTTAATGAAAAACTGTTTTTT CASSKGQRLNEKLFF
- TRBJ1-6 - TRBV7-9 TGTGCCAGCAGCCCCTTCAATAATTCACCCCTCCACTTT CASSPFNNSPLHF
- TRBJ2-3 TRBD2 TRBV9 TGTGCCAGCAGCAAATCTAGCGGGAGCACAGATACGCAGTATTTT CASSKSSGSTDTQYF
- TRBJ2-3 - TRBV4-2 TGTGCCAGCAGCCGTAGCACAGATACGCAGTATTTT CASSRSTDTQYF
- TRBJ2-7 - TRBV18 TGTGCCAGCTCACCCCAGGGGGGCATCTACGAGCAGTACTTC CASSPQGGIYEQYF
- TRBJ1-4 - TRBV5-1 TGCGCCAGCAGCTTGTGGGGCAGTACCGCAACTAATGAAAAACTGTTTTTT CASSLWGSTATNEKLFF
- TRBJ2-5 - TRBV9 TGTGCCAGCAGCCCGACCAGGGTTGGGGAGACCCAGTACTTC CASSPTRVGETQYF
- TRBJ1-2 - TRBV30 TGTGCCTGGACGGGGGCCTATGGCTACACCTTC CAWTGAYGYTF
- TRBJ2-3 TRBD1 TRBV28 TGTGCCAGCAGTTTACAGGACAGGACGCAGTATTTT CASSLQDRTQYF
- TRBJ1-1 - TRBV28 TGTGCCAGCAGTTTATCAGACGGGAACACTGAAGCTTTCTTT CASSLSDGNTEAFF
- TRBJ2-4 - TRBV2 TGTGCCAGCATACCCGACGGACTAGCCAAAAACATTCAGTACTTC CASIPDGLAKNIQYF
- TRBJ1-2 TRBD1 TRBV6-4 TGTGCCAGCAGTGAGGGAGGGACAGTCGGTGGCTACACCTTC CASSEGGTVGGYTF
- TRBJ1-5 TRBD1 TRBV28 TGTGCCAGCAGTTTTGTGGACAGGGGCCAGCATTTT CASSFVDRGQHF
- TRBJ2-7 TRBD2 TRBV5-1 TGCGCCAGCAGCTTCAGCGGGAATTTCCGGGAGCAGTACTTC CASSFSGNFREQYF
- TRBJ1-5 TRBD1 TRBV6-1 TGTGCCAGCAGCAGACAGGGTAATCAGCCCCAGCATTTT CASSRQGNQPQHF
once TRBJ1-2 TRBD1 TRBV5-4 TGTGCCAGCAGCTCTGGACAGGAGACTTATGGCTACACCTTC CASSSGQETYGYTF
- TRBJ2-3 TRBD2 TRBV4-1 TGCGCCAGCAGCCAAAGTGGACTAGCGGGAGGCGGGGGCGATACGCAGTATTTT CASSQSGLAGGGGDTQYF
- TRBJ1-2 - TRBV27 TGTGCCAGCAGCCCGGGGGGGGTGGGCTACACCTTC CASSPGGVGYTF
- TRBJ2-2 - TRBV5-1 TGCGCCAGCAGAAGGGGGGACAGTAACACCGGGGAGCTGTTTTTT CASRRGDSNTGELFF
- TRBJ2-1 - TRBV27 TGTGCCAGCAGAACCTTTATGGACCACACCGACAATGAGCAGTTCTTC CASRTFMDHTDNEQFF
- TRBJ2-4 - TRBV5-6 TGTGCCAGCAGCTTTAGGACGCAGCTAGCCAAAAACATTCAGTACTTC CASSFRTQLAKNIQYF
- TRBJ1-1 - TRBV5-5 TGTGCCAGCAGCTTTACAGGCGCTGAAGCTTTCTTT CASSFTGAEAFF
- TRBJ1-4 - TRBV28 TGTGCCACCTCTAAGGGAGCAACTAATGAAAAACTGTTTTTT CATSKGATNEKLFF
- TRBJ2-7 - TRBV2 TGTGCCAGCAGGGATGGTCCTGCGGACTCCTACGAGCAGTACTTC CASRDGPADSYEQYF
- TRBJ2-7 - TRBV28 TGTGCCAGCAGTCCTCCCTTCGCAGGGCGCGAGCAGTACTTC CASSPPFAGREQYF
- TRBJ2-3 - TRBV7-3 TGTGCCAGCAGCCCCCCATCGAGCACAGATACGCAGTATTTT CASSPPSSTDTQYF
few TRBJ2-5 - TRBV2 TGTGCCAGCAGTGACCAAGAGACCCAGTACTTC CASSDQETQYF
- TRBJ2-7 TRBD2 TRBV5-4 TGTGCCAGCAGCCCGGGCCTAGTTTCGGCTAGCGGGAAATACGAGCAGTACTTC CASSPGLVSASGKYEQYF
- TRBJ1-5 - TRBV28 TGTGCCAGCAACGAGGACAAATATAGCAATCAGCCCCAGCATTTT CASNEDKYSNQPQHF